The 23 T cell receptor beta chains given below trace back to one sample, sequenced in a study of blood T cells in healthy people across ages. Primers used in a second PCR of about 7 to 12 cycles were a sample-barcoded 5' primer and a J-beta primer mix. Via MiXCR, TCRdb re-called the 5' RACE reads, giving one row per CDR3 protein. The table lists almost 1 million distinct CDR3 sequences, 51% of them singletons. Sample: blood. The receptors originated from an older woman in good health.

DNA for the CDR3: TGTGCCAGCAGTTTCGGCAGGAAAGAGACCCAGTACTTC. It specifies CASSFGRKETQYF. The chain joins TRBV12-3 or TRBV12-4 to TRBJ2-5, with unresolved D. This CDR3 comprises 13 residues. Trimming stripped 3 bases from V and 3 bases from J, with 8 bases between.

The rearrangement uses TRBV20-1 and TRBJ2-7; the D gene could be TRBD1 or TRBD2 (5 bases each). Germline values: CDR1 DFQATT, CDR2 SNEGSKA (reference sequence). The CDR3 runs to 14 residues. The ends were cut back, 5 bases at V and 1 base at J, with 15 bases in the middle. The CDR3 DNA is TGCAGTGCTTCAGGGACGGACGATTCCTACGAGCAGTACTTC. Residues: CSASGTDDSYEQYF.

The genes are TRBV7-2 and TRBJ1-5; D uncertain. Germline assignment: CDR1 SGHTA and CDR2 FQGNSA. V was cut by 4 bases and J by 0 bases, with 7 bases left in between. The CDR3 totals 14 residues. The CDR3 nucleotides read TGTGCCAGCAGCTCCCAACCTAGCAATCAGCCCCAGCATTTT. This sequence encodes CASSSQPSNQPQHF.

The rearrangement joins TRBV30 to TRBJ2-6; D might be TRBD1 (6 bases). The V gene's germline CDR1 is GTSNPN and CDR2 SVGIG (reference sequence). Trimming took 0 bases from V and 0 from J, leaving 12 bases between them. The CDR3 runs to 17 residues. The CDR3 is CAWSVPTGYSGANVLTF. In nucleotides, the CDR3 is TGTGCCTGGAGTGTACCCACAGGGTACTCTGGGGCCAACGTCCTGACTTTC.

This clonotype was seen a handful of times. V is TRBV12-3 or TRBV12-4 and J is TRBJ2-3, with 7 positions matching TRBD2. V lost 6 bases and J lost 5; bases outside the gene matches: 14. The CDR3 has 16 amino acids. The CDR3 here is CASSLPLAGLGDTQYF. CDR3 bases: TGTGCCAGCAGCTTGCCCTTAGCGGGTTTAGGAGATACGCAGTATTTT.

The V call is TRBV20-1, the J call TRBJ2-1; D uncertain. The J call is uncertain, as TRBJ2-7 better fits the DNA end. CDR1 and CDR2 from the germline V gene are DFQATT and SNEGSKA (reference sequence). The CDR3 is 15 amino acids. In DNA, the CDR3 is TGCAGTGCTAGACTGTCCCTGAGCTCCTACAATGAGCAGTACTTC. Its translation: CSARLSLSSYNEQYF.

This clonotype was counted only a few times. This chain uses TRBV6-5 with TRBJ2-3; 7 bases match TRBD2. The CDR3 extends over 18 amino acids. Germline-derived CDR1 and CDR2 are MNHEY and SVGAGI. Trimming at V came to 0 bases and at J to 0 bases, leaving 9 bases not matched to a gene. In DNA form, the CDR3 reads TGTGCCAGCAGTTACTCCAATAGCGGGCGAGTTAGCACAGATACGCAGTATTTT. This translates into CASSYSNSGRVSTDTQYF.

This rearrangement joins TRBV27 to TRBJ2-7, with a weak D call TRBD1 (5 bases). Germline V gene lookup returns CDR1 MNHEY and CDR2 SMNVEV (reference sequence). The V and J ends lost 6 bases and 3 bases respectively, with 18 bases between them. The CDR3 totals 15 residues. The CDR3 coding sequence is TGTGCCAGCAGACCAAGGACAAGTGGGATCTACGAGCAGTACTTC. Translating it yields CASRPRTSGIYEQYF.

The chain recombines TRBV11-2 with TRBJ1-6; D call uncertain. V lost 5 bases and J 1 base, leaving 15 bases between the germline ends. This CDR3 is built from 17 residues. Germline V gene lookup returns CDR1 SGHAT and CDR2 FQNNGV. The CDR3 DNA sequence: TGTGCCAGCAGCGGCGCCCACGCGGCATCCTATAATTCACCCCTCCACTTT. Translation: CASSGAHAASYNSPLHF. Full variable domain (rest looked up from reference TRBV11-2 and TRBJ1-6): EAGVAQSPRYKIIEKRQSVAFWCNPISGHATLYWYQQILGQGPKLLIQFQNNGVVDDSQLPKDRFSAERLKGVDSTLKIQPAKLEDSAVYLCASSGAHAASYNSPLHFGNGTRLTVT.

The chain has TRBV7-2 and TRBJ2-1; 13 positions match TRBD2. In germline, CDR1 is SGHTA, CDR2 FQGNSA. The ends lost 5 bases at V and 10 bases at J; junction bases unmatched: 2. The CDR3 covers 13 residues. This chain's CDR3 is CASSAGLAGEQFF. The CDR3 nucleotides read TGTGCCAGCAGCGCGGGACTAGCGGGGGAGCAGTTCTTC.

In this sample, this clonotype turned up a few times. This CDR3 is CATSRDRTGVYGYTF. The CDR3, as DNA: TGTGCCACCAGCAGAGACCGGACAGGGGTCTATGGCTACACCTTC. V is TRBV15 and J is TRBJ1-2, with TRBD1 matching 9 bases. After removal of 0 bases from V and 4 bases from J, the junction contained 3 bases not matched to a gene. The CDR3 contains 15 residues. Germline loops: CDR1 LNHNV, CDR2 YYDKDF (reference sequence).

This clonotype has a handful of counts. The V and J genes are TRBV6-1 and TRBJ2-7; 15 bases agree with TRBD2. Germline V gives CDR1 MNHNS, CDR2 SASEGT. The CDR3 has 18 residues. V was pared by 4 bases and J by 0 bases, with 7 bases of the junction left unmatched. CDR3 amino acids: CASSGPGTSGRSSYEQYF. Here the CDR3 DNA reads TGTGCCAGCAGTGGTCCCGGGACTAGCGGGAGGTCCTCCTACGAGCAGTACTTC.

This clonotype showed up just a few times. The chain is built from TRBV20-1 and TRBJ2-5, with D perhaps TRBD2 (7 bases). The CDR3 is 14 residues long. CDR1 is DFQATT, CDR2 SNEGSKA, per germline (reference sequence). The V end lost 5 bases, the J end lost 5 bases, and 18 bases lay between the germline ends. This CDR3 reads CSARRGRMLETQYF. CDR3 DNA sequence: TGCAGTGCTCGGCGGGGGCGCATGTTGGAGACCCAGTACTTC.

This clonotype was counted a few times. The chain couples TRBV14 to TRBJ2-1; TRBD2 matches at 9 bases. The CDR3 has 13 residues. V shed 3 bases and J 9 bases; nucleotides not matched to a gene: 3. The germline V gene has CDR1 SGHDN and CDR2 FVKESK. The CDR3 here is CASSHRLAAEQFF. The CDR3 bases are TGTGCCAGCAGCCATCGACTAGCGGCTGAGCAGTTCTTC.

The CDR3 bases are TGCGCCAGCAGCTTGTCGGGCCATGGGGTCCCCTACGAGCAGTACTTC. Its protein is CASSLSGHGVPYEQYF. The chain is built from TRBV5-1 and TRBJ2-4, with unresolved D. The end of the DNA is better explained by TRBJ2-7, so the J call may be wrong. Per the germline V gene, CDR1 is SGHRS and CDR2 is YFSETQ. This CDR3 spans 16 amino acids.

The chain uses TRBV4-3 and TRBJ2-4, with D perhaps TRBD2 (6 bases). The J call is doubtful: the DNA matches TRBJ2-7 better. CDR1 and CDR2 (germline): LGHNA, YSLEER. This CDR3 region has 15 residues. The CDR3 sequence: CASSQKAGLQYEQYF. CDR3 nucleotides: TGCGCCAGCAGCCAAAAGGCGGGGTTACAGTACGAGCAGTACTTC.

The chain is built from TRBV5-1 and TRBJ2-1; 9 bases agree with TRBD1. V shed 4 bases, J shed 1 base, and the junction held 12 bases outside the gene matches. The germline gives CDR1 SGHRS, CDR2 YFSETQ. The CDR3 length is 18 residues. The CDR3 DNA reads as TGCGCCAGCAGCGCCCCTCCCGGGGGGACAGGGTCCTACAATGAGCAGTTCTTC. Protein product: CASSAPPGGTGSYNEQFF.

The chain joins TRBV6-2 or TRBV6-3 to TRBJ2-7; D remains ambiguous. This CDR3 has 13 residues. The germline V and J ends were trimmed by 2 bases and 2 bases, with 7 bases remaining between them. The germline V gene has CDR1 MNHEY and CDR2 SVGEGT. The CDR3 DNA reads as TGTGCCAGCAGTTACCAGACCCCCTACGAGCAGTACTTC. It yields the protein CASSYQTPYEQYF.

The chain couples TRBV20-1 to TRBJ2-5, with a possible D match to TRBD2 (7 bases). There are 14 residues in the CDR3. Germline CDR1 is DFQATT and CDR2 is SNEGSKA (reference sequence). Between the trimmed V and J ends, which lost 3 bases and 7 bases, there was a span of 18 bases. The CDR3 spells CSASRGAPRGTQYF. CDR3 bases: TGCAGTGCTAGCCGGGGGGCACCAAGGGGGACCCAGTACTTC.

This clonotype was counted between two and nine times. J is TRBJ1-1 and V is TRBV7-9; D ambiguous. Germline CDR1 and CDR2: SEHNR and FQNEAQ (reference sequence). The V end was cut by 6 bases, the J end by 4 bases, with 9 bases between. The CDR3 loop spans 12 amino acids. CDR3 in amino acids: CASSPLGTEAFF. The CDR3 DNA reads TGTGCCAGCAGTCCTCTTGGCACTGAAGCTTTCTTT.

The rearrangement uses TRBV6-2 or TRBV6-3 and TRBJ1-4; 8 bases are a match to TRBD1. The V gene's germline CDR1 is MNHEY and CDR2 SVGEGT. The CDR3 length is 17 residues. The junction had 10 bases not matched to a gene; V was cut back by 7 bases and J by 0 bases. CDR3 loop: CASKGTGGSPTNEKLFF. CDR3 DNA sequence: TGTGCCAGCAAAGGAACAGGGGGGTCCCCAACTAATGAAAAACTGTTTTTT.

The chain employs TRBV12-3 or TRBV12-4 and TRBJ2-1; D tentatively fits TRBD1 or TRBD2 (6 bases each). TRBJ2-7 explains the end of the DNA better; the J call may be wrong. CDR3 length: 14 amino acids. For the CDR3, the DNA is TGTGCCAGCAGTCCAGGGGAGGTTTACAATGAGCAGTACTTC. As protein: CASSPGEVYNEQYF.

This clonotype was counted only a few times. This sequence joins TRBV7-2 and TRBJ2-3, with 7 nucleotides matching TRBD2. V was pared by 6 bases and J by 11 bases, with 17 bases of the junction left unmatched. The CDR3 is made up of 15 amino acids. CDR1 is SGHTA, CDR2 FQGNSA, per germline. The CDR3 is CASSRTSRGQRGQYF. CDR3 sequence (DNA): TGTGCCAGCAGTCGGACTAGTAGGGGTCAACGAGGGCAGTATTTT.